The subject of this entry is one T cell receptor (beta chain). Its target antigen remains unknown. The input lacks base qualities; no much larger clone sits a single base away. The sample belongs to a study of cytomegalovirus exposure and HLA in healthy donors (dated by TCRdb to the late 2010s). A note on the overall study: In an earlier analysis of approximately 500 of the donors, around 300 Gb of sequence data and 117 million unique TCR beta sequences from roughly 190 million T cells were reported. The number of typed donors differed by locus: about 620-640 for A, B, C, DRB1 and DQB1; approximately 520 for DQA1; over 600 for DPA1; and 400 to 480 for DPB1. To predict cytomegalovirus infection status, the study brought together high-throughput TCR immunosequencing, statistical association of individual TCRs with disease status, and machine learning. A later analysis re-examined previously published TCR beta repertoires from more than 650 donors and added high-resolution HLA genotyping to investigate patterns of TCR occurrence. HLA typing covered class I and class II loci at four-digit resolution. About 5 DR-DQ haplotypes were handled as single units for association and clustering, since linkage in the cohort was strong. Among 350 to 400 genotyped donors of the cohort, an average of around 240,000 unique TCR beta nucleotide sequences were sequenced per donor, 15% to 20% of them non-productive. Among the approximately 430 genotyped donors, approximately 77% belonged to the genetic ancestry cluster associated with self-reported Caucasian donors. Donor age, sex, ethnicity and CMV serostatus were compiled alongside the repertoire data. About 300 gigabases of sequencing data and tens of millions of unique TCR sequences were included in an early release covering 500 to 750 HLA-typed donors. A separate validation cohort of roughly 120 different subjects was used in addition to the roughly 670-subject first cohort. All discovery cohort repertoires had been generated using a single sequencing platform. Rather than using new phenotypic data, the later analysis identified candidate immune exposures from TCR beta sequences and from how often those sequences occurred across donors. An earlier analysis of a few hundred of the donors applied high-throughput TCR beta sequencing to assess whether each TCR beta V gene segment acted as functional or pseudogenic. Genome-wide SNP genotypes for about three fifths of the roughly 670 donors were used in a later genetic analysis, which treated that subset as a discovery cohort. Using immunosequencing, the study profiled T cell repertoires from around 670 subjects and related those repertoires to cytomegalovirus serostatus. The study aimed to test whether cataloging public T cell receptors could reveal signatures of past pathogen exposure.

The paper's findings and limits, for the study overall: According to a later analysis, parvovirus B19, influenza, CMV and Epstein-Barr virus appeared linked to several top co-occurrence clusters. In the study, approximately 150 TCR beta chains were listed as associated with cytomegalovirus. The cohort was sequenced for TCR beta chains only, and without alpha or paired-chain data the features that could be detected were limited. A later genetic analysis reported fewer N-insertions in productive TCRs among donors in an Asian-associated ancestry cluster than the approximately 700-donor mean. According to a later analysis, most CMV-associated TCR beta chains appeared to be HLA-restricted, and the HLA associations seemed to be driven largely by CMV exposure. The only immune exposure information available for the cohort was CMV serostatus. Linkage disequilibrium might explain the correlated functional status among segregating V segments, but an unknown experimental factor could not be excluded. Because HLA typing was missing for some donors at each locus, association tests included only the typed subset. A further reported finding was that TCR beta sequences accurately predicted the HLA-A and HLA-B alleles for most subjects in the first cohort. Most TCR sequences were observed very rarely across donors, whereas some public TCRs were present in many individuals. At a false discovery rate of 0.05, a later analysis linked roughly 17,000 TCR beta sequences to specific HLA alleles. In a later genetic analysis, a missense DCLRE1C variant was associated with V-gene and J-gene trimming of TCR beta chains, and the association was replicated in an independent cohort. Because counts were too low, 15 or so rarely observed V segments, including chromosome 9 orphons, were excluded from the earlier analysis of 500 to 700 of the donors. In an earlier analysis of fewer than 700 of the donors, most TCR beta V segments appeared in productive rearrangements about 87% or about 30% of the time, broadly matching IMGT annotations. A later analysis found that HLA-associated TCR beta chains were more clonally expanded and had lower generation probabilities than equally common non-associated chains. Presence/absence analyses assumed roughly uniform sequencing depth across donors, an assumption that may not hold. A few of the identified cytomegalovirus-associated TCR beta chains were confirmed in vitro to be specific for cytomegalovirus antigens. A cluster of highly shared sequence variants was judged likely to be a technical artifact of the sequencing pipeline. Assigning TCR associations to individual alleles was difficult when HLA alleles, especially DR and DQ, strongly co-occurred. The classifier was reported to diagnose cytomegalovirus status with high specificity and sensitivity in both the original cohort and the validation cohort. Some IMGT-functional V segments, including TRBV6-2 and TRBV6-3, could not be distinguished by the 87-base-pair reads and were therefore excluded. A later analysis found that TCR association rates varied across HLA loci, with DRB1 alleles showing the most associated TCRs and HLA-C alleles the fewest. According to the authors, the approach could potentially be generalized to other disease states and immunological phenotypes.

The library was generated by the immunoSEQ multiplex PCR assay. For the multiplex PCR, a mixture combining 60 forward primers for TCR Vbeta segments and 13 reverse primers for TCR Jbeta segments was used. A multiplex PCR assay on genomic DNA amplified the CDR3 region of rearranged TCR beta genes. On the Illumina HiSeq System, the amplified TCR beta libraries were sequenced as 87-base-pair reads. The original methods were these. Across the roughly 670 repertoires, a later analysis counted about 81 million unique TCR beta chains, about 10 million of which were shared by at least two donors. To remove PCR and sequencing errors, raw reads were error-corrected and collapsed into unique sequences using a nearest-neighbor algorithm that merged closely related sequences. To assign V, D and J gene segments, CDR3 sequences were aligned to IMGT reference sequences. For a sequence to be retained, a match of at least six nucleotides was required to both a V gene segment and a J gene segment. A rearrangement was called productive if the CDR3 had no stop codons and remained in frame with V and J, and every other rearrangement was called non-productive. Following IMGT convention, CDR3 was defined as the stretch from the second conserved V-encoded cysteine up to the conserved J-encoded phenylalanine. Sequences without an unambiguous match to a single V gene segment were excluded from the earlier analysis of about 630 of the donors. An earlier analysis of around 600 of the donors classified V segments as functional when productive rearrangements were above 56.7% and as segregating when the standard deviation between donors was above 5%. A statistical classification framework was built to diagnose cytomegalovirus status from the catalog of TCR beta chain sequences. A later analysis assigned V and J genes by comparing TCR nucleotide sequences with IMGT/GENE-DB human TR gene sequences. Using the TCRdist pipeline, a later analysis assigned CDR3 sequences along with most-parsimonious VDJ recombination scenarios. In a later analysis, every TCR beta chain was defined by the combination of its CDR3 amino acid sequence and its V-gene family, and reads without a unique V-gene family were dropped. As a way to deal with suspected cross-contamination and a sequencing artifact, a later analysis dropped approximately 570 nucleotide sequences that were highly shared and had low generation probability. A later analysis calculated a clonal expansion index for each public chain from normalized within-repertoire ranks of inferred template counts. A later analysis computed generation probabilities with a VDJ recombination model fitted to out-of-frame rearrangements, and checked the results against IGoR. In a later analysis, hypergeometric tests were used to score TCR-TCR, TCR-HLA and TCR-CMV co-occurrence, with a repertoire-size bias correction applied to TCR pairs. A later analysis estimated false discovery rates by permuting HLA or CMV assignments 20 times. In a later analysis, co-occurring TCRs were grouped with DBSCAN, and TCRdist sequence similarity was added when clustering was performed within HLA-allele-positive subsets. Repertoires with fewer than 30,000 or more than 120,000 public chains, plus five repertoires with anomalous nucleotide sharing, were excluded from co-occurrence clustering. The source is immuneACCESS, and TCRdb retained only in-frame sequences with V and J called. Part of the clones is not carried over; for the studies checked, unresolved V genes explain less than half of this, and the remainder is unexplained. V, J and clone size were drawn from that table, and D and trimming were deduced from the DNA. This sample lists about 130,000 clones; 75% to 85% were detected once. The top ten hold 4% of the sample.

The CDR3 runs 19 residues from the cysteine to the phenylalanine. The sequence is cut down to CDR3 DNA, 57 bases in frame from base 1. V is trimmed back by 0 bases and J by 0 bases, and the junction contains 10 bases that no gene match accounts for. Taken from the germline V gene, the CDR1 and CDR2 loops are SGHTA and FQGNSA. The cohort consisted of approximately 670 healthy bone marrow donors. At the time of sampling, every cohort member was nominally healthy, though immune exposures that went unrecorded were likely present. The donor was CMV seronegative and was included in the group of 352 seronegative cohort members. Every donor gave a peripheral blood sample, and the peripheral blood mononuclear cells from that sample were used for TCR beta sequencing. The Qiagen DNeasy Blood Extraction Kit was used to extract genomic DNA from the blood cell samples.

Sequences were obtained from PBMCs. This TCR derives from a woman between 40 and 55 years old in good health and CMV-seronegative. The V and J genes are TRBV7-2 and TRBJ2-3, and 9 bases in between align with TRBD2. The nucleotide sequence reads as follows: TGTGCCAGCAGCTTAGCGAAACTAGCGGGTTATCATAGCACAGATACGCAGTATTTT. It is translated as CASSLAKLAGYHSTDTQYF.